These T cell receptor beta chains were read from a single sample in a study of monozygotic twins with cystic fibrosis. Measured with immunoSEQ multiplex PCR; TCRdb has only the in-frame clones, and not every one. The sample holds just under 20,000 clones, 91% seen once. Sequencing was done on a sample of blood. The receptors come from a girl under 10 years old with cystic fibrosis. Both conserved end residues are part of each CDR3.

TRBV2 CASRVSGGAYNEQFF
TRBV7-7 CASSSDSGTQYF
TRBV29-1 CSADRVIWGGDGYTF
TRBV5-4 CASRFQGGNTEAFF
TRBV6-1 CASSEGQGVSKLFF
TRBV18 CASSSTKQGMGTEAFF
TRBV2 CASSELRGTDEQFF
TRBV6-1 CASSDFGTTQETQYF
TRBV9 CASSAQGANSPLHF
TRBV30 CAWSRQNFNEQFF
TRBV19 CASSIRGRDQPQHF
TRBV9 CASLGPQHF
TRBV6-4 CASSDSTGGANVLTF
TRBV7-9 CASSLTDYEQYF
TRBV7-3 CASSLNARGPNEQFF
TRBV5-5 CASSRGAGTGSYEQYF
TRBV9 CASSVADGRHNEQFF
TRBV11-2 CASSSNRRGYEQYF
TRBV15 CATSRGGEVGQFF
TRBV2 CASNRVETQYF
TRBV28 CASSLGYWGREGWTGELFF
TRBV9 CASSVGGSNEQFF
TRBV11-2 CASSLDRGRVGGTEAFF
TRBV9 CASSGRQGSSGNTIYF
TRBV14 CASSQERGRVETQYF
TRBV2 CASSEAPRRNLNTEAFF
TRBV6-5 CASSSSGGTYEQYF
TRBV27 CASSFAGGTLANEKLFF
TRBV10-1 CASSRDLSTDTQYF
TRBV7-6 CASSTSLRDSGNTIYF
TRBV7-2 CASSFGLASETQYF
TRBV5-1 CASRASGRPEF